Each of the 13 T cell receptor beta chains below was sequenced from the same sample in a study of blood T cell repertoires in COVID-19. Clones were read by immunoSEQ multiplex PCR, and TCRdb kept only the in-frame ones, dropping some. The sample shows 50,000 to 75,000 clones, around three quarters of them seen only once. The specimen was peripheral blood. Source of these receptors: a man in his 60s with acute or convalescent COVID-19.

The chain has TRBV9 and TRBJ1-6; D is possibly TRBD1 (6 bases). There are 13 residues in the CDR3. V lost 3 bases and J lost 5, with 6 bases in between. Germline lookup yields CDR1 SGDLS and CDR2 YYNGEE. The CDR3 loop is CASSEGDNSPLHF. The CDR3 DNA reads as TGTGCCAGCAGCGAGGGGGATAATTCACCCCTCCACTTT.

The CDR3, as DNA: TGTGCCAGCAGTTCCGGGACAGGGGTCGTGACCATATATTTT. Protein product: CASSSGTGVVTIYF. The chain carries TRBV6-5 and TRBJ1-3; 10 nucleotides agree with TRBD1. CDR1 and CDR2 (germline): MNHEY, SVGAGI. With V trimmed by 4 bases and J by 10 bases, 7 bases remained unmatched. The CDR3 is 14 amino acids.

The chain couples TRBV4-3 to TRBJ1-5, with TRBD1 matching over 10 bases. Germline-derived CDR1 and CDR2 are LGHNA and YSLEER. This CDR3 has 19 amino acids. The V and J ends lost 0 bases and 4 bases, in that order; junction bases with no gene match: 12. The CDR3 region is CASSQDWTGGNEGNQPQHF. In DNA form, the CDR3 reads TGCGCCAGCAGCCAAGATTGGACAGGGGGAAATGAAGGTAATCAGCCCCAGCATTTT.

This clone came up once. The chain is built from TRBV13 and TRBJ2-7; a weak D match, TRBD2 (6 bases). The germline V gene encodes CDR1 PRHDT and CDR2 FYEKMQ (reference sequence). V was cut by 4 bases and J by 3 bases, with 10 bases left in between. The CDR3 has 13 amino acids. This CDR3 reads CASSSGDFYEQYF. DNA for the CDR3: TGTGCCAGCAGCTCCGGGGACTTCTACGAGCAGTACTTC. Based on the CDR3 plus reference TRBV13 and TRBJ2-7, the full variable domain is AAGVIQSPRHLIKEKRETATLKCYPIPRHDTVYWYQQGPGQDPQFLISFYEKMQSDKGSIPDRFSAQQFSDYHSELNMSSLELGDSALYFCASSSGDFYEQYFGPGTRLTVT.

The rearrangement joins TRBV30 to TRBJ1-1; TRBD1 might be the D (6 bases). The CDR3 loop spans 16 amino acids. The V and J ends lost 3 bases and 5 bases respectively, with 22 bases between them. Germline V gene lookup returns CDR1 GTSNPN and CDR2 SVGIG (reference sequence). The CDR3 DNA reads TGTGCCTGGAGAGACAGGTTCCGGATAAGGGTAACTGAAGCTTTCTTT. Translation: CAWRDRFRIRVTEAFF.

The V gene is TRBV5-8, the J gene TRBJ2-1; unclear D gene. The CDR3 is made up of 16 amino acids. In germline, CDR1 is SGHTS, CDR2 YDEGEE. The germline V and J ends were trimmed by 0 bases and 4 bases, with 14 bases remaining between them. The DNA of the CDR3 is TGTGCCAGCAGCTTGGCGGCCAACTACCTTTACAATGAGCAGTTCTTC. This encodes CASSLAANYLYNEQFF.

This chain links TRBV2 with TRBJ1-5; D is unclear. The CDR3 consists of 15 residues. V was shortened by 6 bases and J by 0 bases, with 12 bases between the two germline ends. CDR1 is SNHLY, CDR2 FYNNEI, per germline. The CDR3 is CASSPGRYSNQPQHF. The CDR3 region has the DNA TGTGCCAGCAGCCCAGGCCGTTATAGCAATCAGCCCCAGCATTTT.

V and J are TRBV10-3 and TRBJ1-1; no clear D gene. Germline V gene lookup returns CDR1 ENHRY and CDR2 SYGVKD. CDR3 length: 17 residues. Trimming took 4 bases from V and 3 from J, leaving 21 bases between them. The CDR3, as DNA: TGTGCCATCAGTGGTGGAATAGGGAGGGAGACGGACACTGAAGCTTTCTTT. As protein: CAISGGIGRETDTEAFF.

The chain uses TRBV19 and TRBJ2-7; 8 nucleotides line up with TRBD2. This CDR3 is built from 14 residues. The V segment lost 6 bases and the J segment 7 bases; nucleotides outside the gene matches: 11. Germline assignment: CDR1 LNHDA and CDR2 SQIVND (reference sequence). The CDR3 DNA is TGTGCCAGTAGATTACTAGCGGCTCAGGGGGAGCAGTACTTC. It yields the protein CASRLLAAQGEQYF.

The chain joins TRBV7-8 to TRBJ1-2, with D possibly matching TRBD1 (6 bases). With 2 bases removed from V and 5 bases from J, the gap between germline ends came to 12 bases. This CDR3 comprises 14 residues. Germline CDR1 is SGHVS and CDR2 is FQNEAQ. CDR3 loop: CASSLTLDRYGYTF. In DNA form, the CDR3 reads TGTGCCAGCAGCTTAACACTGGACAGATATGGCTACACCTTC.

This clone appeared a few times. The J gene is TRBJ2-5, the V gene TRBV11-2, with D possibly being TRBD1 (5 bases). Trimming shortened V by 5 bases and J by 5 bases, and 6 bases separated the two germline ends. CDR1 and CDR2 from the germline V gene are SGHAT and FQNNGV. This CDR3 region has 11 residues. The CDR3 bases are TGTGCCAGCAGCCGACAGGAGACCCAGTACTTC. It specifies CASSRQETQYF.

This chain joins TRBV18 and TRBJ2-2; 10 bases agree with TRBD1. Losses at the gene ends were 3 bases for V and 3 bases for J; bases not matched to a gene: 7. This CDR3 contains 17 residues. Germline CDR1 and CDR2: KGHSH and LQKENI. The CDR3 is CASSPGTGTGDTGELFF. The DNA of the CDR3 is TGTGCCAGCTCACCTGGGACCGGGACAGGGGACACCGGGGAGCTGTTTTTT.

The chain combines TRBV5-1 with TRBJ2-7, with 10 bases lining up with TRBD2. V trimming: 4 bases; J trimming: 3 bases; junction bases outside the gene matches: 10. The CDR3 covers 16 residues. The germline CDR1 and CDR2 sequences are SGHRS and YFSETQ. CDR3 sequence: CASSPGVAGGYYEQYF. The CDR3, as DNA: TGCGCCAGCAGCCCCGGGGTAGCGGGAGGATACTACGAGCAGTACTTC.